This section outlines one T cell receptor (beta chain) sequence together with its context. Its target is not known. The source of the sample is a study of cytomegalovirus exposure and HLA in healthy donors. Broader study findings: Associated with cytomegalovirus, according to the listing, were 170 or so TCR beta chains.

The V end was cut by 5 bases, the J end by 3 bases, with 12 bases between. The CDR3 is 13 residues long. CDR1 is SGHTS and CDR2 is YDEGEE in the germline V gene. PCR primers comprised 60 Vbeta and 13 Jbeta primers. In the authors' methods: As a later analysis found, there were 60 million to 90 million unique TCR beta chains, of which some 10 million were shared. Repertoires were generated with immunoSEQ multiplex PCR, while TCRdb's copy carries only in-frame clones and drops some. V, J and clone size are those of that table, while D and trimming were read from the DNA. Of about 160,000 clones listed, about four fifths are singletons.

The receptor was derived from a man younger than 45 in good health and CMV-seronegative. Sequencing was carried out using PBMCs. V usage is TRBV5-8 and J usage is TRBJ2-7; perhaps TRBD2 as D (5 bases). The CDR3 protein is CASRIGIDYEQYF. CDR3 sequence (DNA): TGTGCCAGCAGGATCGGGATAGACTACGAGCAGTACTTC.